This passage covers 9 T cell receptor beta chains from one sample sequenced in a study of STAT5B mutations in CD4+ large granular lymphocyte leukemia. Data came from immunoSEQ multiplex PCR; TCRdb stores just in-frame clones and leaves some out. The table records 30,000 to 35,000 clones, 81% of them present only once. The sequenced sample consisted of CD4+ T cells from blood buffy coats. These receptor sequences come from a human donor in good health.

The V call is TRBV11-1, the J call TRBJ2-7, with 12 positions matching TRBD2. The germline CDR1 and CDR2 sequences are SGHAT and FQDESV (reference sequence). V was clipped by 4 bases and J by 4 bases; unmatched bases: 8. The CDR3 is 16 residues long. Written as DNA, the CDR3 is TGTGCCAGCAGCTCTGCGACTAGCGGGAGACGTTACGAGCAGTACTTC. This codes for CASSSATSGRRYEQYF. Full variable domain (outside the CDR3, taken from reference TRBV11-1 and TRBJ2-7): EAEVAQSPRYKITEKSQAVAFWCDPISGHATLYWYRQILGQGPELLVQFQDESVVDDSQLPKDRFSAERLKGVDSTLKIQPAELGDSAMYLCASSSATSGRRYEQYFGPGTRLTVT.

V is TRBV2 and J is TRBJ1-5; D not resolved. Germline V lookup: CDR1 SNHLY, CDR2 FYNNEI. V was clipped by 9 bases and J by 3 bases, with 15 bases between them. The CDR3 consists of 14 residues. The CDR3 loop reads CASSMEVSNQPQHF. CDR3 in DNA: TGTGCCAGTTCGATGGAGGTTTCCAATCAGCCCCAGCATTTT.

V usage is TRBV7-2 and J usage is TRBJ1-2; the match to TRBD1 covers 7 bases. Germline loops: CDR1 SGHTA, CDR2 FQGNSA. With V trimmed by 1 base and J by 0 bases, 5 bases remained unmatched. This CDR3 has 16 amino acids. This chain's CDR3 is CASSLDAGGTNYGYTF. CDR3 in DNA: TGTGCCAGCAGCTTAGATGCAGGGGGGACTAACTATGGCTACACCTTC.

The chain couples TRBV10-1 to TRBJ2-1, with 10 bases fitting TRBD1. The CDR3 is 14 amino acids. V gave up 5 bases and J gave up 7 bases; unmatched junction bases: 5. Looked up from germline, CDR1 is WNHNN and CDR2 is SYGVQD (reference sequence). The CDR3 region is CASSRQGALNEQFF. The DNA for the CDR3 is TGCGCCAGCAGTCGACAGGGGGCGCTTAATGAGCAGTTCTTC.

V is TRBV28 and J is TRBJ1-2; D possibly corresponds to TRBD1 (6 bases). CDR3 length: 13 residues. Germline V gene data show CDR1 as MDHEN and CDR2 as SYDVKM. Trimming left V 3 bases short and J 6 bases short, with 11 bases between. The CDR3 coding sequence is TGTGCCAGCAGTTTGGAGGGACATCATGGCTACACCTTC. Translation: CASSLEGHHGYTF.

This clone was observed a single time. This chain links TRBV18 with TRBJ2-7; TRBD2 is a possible D gene (5 bases). From germline, CDR1 is KGHSH and CDR2 LQKENI. V was trimmed by 2 bases and J by 5 bases, leaving 13 bases between them. There are 14 residues in the CDR3. CDR3 DNA sequence: TGTGCCAGCTCACCAGAGGCGGCTAGCCACGAGCAGTACTTC. This codes for CASSPEAASHEQYF.

This clone occurred once. The CDR3 bases are TGTGCCAGCAGTTACCGGTCAGGGAACAATGAGCAGTTCTTC. Its protein is CASSYRSGNNEQFF. This chain connects TRBV6-5 to TRBJ2-1, with D maybe TRBD1 (5 bases). Germline V gene sequence: CDR1 MNHEY, CDR2 SVGAGI. Trimming shortened V by 2 bases and J by 5 bases, and 10 bases separated the two germline ends. The CDR3 loop spans 14 amino acids.

In its sample, this clone was seen a few times. This chain uses TRBV6-5 with TRBJ1-1, with D tentatively TRBD1 (6 bases). V lost 6 bases, J lost 5 bases, and 13 bases lay in between. The CDR3 extends over 13 amino acids. The germline V gene encodes CDR1 MNHEY and CDR2 SVGAGI. The DNA for the CDR3 is TGTGCCAGCAGCAGGGGATTTGGGACTGAAGCTTTCTTT. It encodes CASSRGFGTEAFF.

V gene TRBV19 combines with J gene TRBJ2-7; tentative D call: TRBD2 (6 bases). This CDR3 comprises 14 residues. Between the trimmed V and J ends, which lost 5 bases and 5 bases, there was a span of 16 bases. The V gene's germline CDR1 is LNHDA and CDR2 SQIVND (reference sequence). CDR3 sequence reads: CASSVQGGGDEQYF. The CDR3 coding sequence is TGTGCCAGTAGTGTCCAGGGTGGAGGGGACGAGCAGTACTTC.